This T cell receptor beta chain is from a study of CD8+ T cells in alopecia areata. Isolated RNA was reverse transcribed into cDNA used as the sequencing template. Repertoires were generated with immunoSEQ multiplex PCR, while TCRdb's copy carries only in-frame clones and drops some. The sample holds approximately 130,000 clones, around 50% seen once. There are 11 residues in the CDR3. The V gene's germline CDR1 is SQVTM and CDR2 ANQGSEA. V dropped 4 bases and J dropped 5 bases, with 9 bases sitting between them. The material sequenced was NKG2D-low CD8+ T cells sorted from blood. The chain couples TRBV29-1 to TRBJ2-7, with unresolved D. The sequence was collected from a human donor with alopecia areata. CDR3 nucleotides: TGCAGCGTTGTAGAAAACCACGAGCAGTACTTC. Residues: CSVVENHEQYF.